What follows describes a single T cell receptor beta chain. V shed 2 bases and J 2 bases; nucleotides not matched to a gene: 4. The CDR3 has 17 amino acids. Germline V gene lookup returns CDR1 SNHLY and CDR2 FYNNEI. This PCR relied on a set of 60 Vbeta primers and 13 Jbeta primers. Sequencing used immunoSEQ multiplex PCR; TCRdb keeps in-frame clones, though not all of them. The profile shows some 130,000 clones, roughly 85% of them singletons. This entry belongs to a study of cytomegalovirus exposure and HLA in healthy donors. Material for sequencing was PBMCs. This clonotype originated in a boy aged 5-17 years in good health and CMV-seronegative. The V and J genes are TRBV2 and TRBJ2-3, with TRBD2 matching over 13 bases. The CDR3 DNA is TGTGCCAGCAGTGAACGGGGACTAGCGGGACACACAGATACGCAGTATTTT. Protein product: CASSERGLAGHTDTQYF.